These 14 T cell receptor beta chains originate from one sample sequenced in a study of shared clonotypes between healthy human individuals. Produced via immunoSEQ multiplex PCR; TCRdb's table is partial and in-frame only. This sample has 1 million to 1.3 million clones, with 70% to 80% found just once. The sequenced sample consisted of memory CD4+ T cells from PBMCs. Indicated subset: CD45RA-negative fraction. These receptor sequences come from a man younger than 30 in good health. Some clones in this sample may be carry-over from other donors' samples.

CDR3 bases: TGCAGCGTTGGACTGAATCGCATTCAGTACTTC. It codes for CSVGLNRIQYF. The V and J genes are TRBV29-1 and TRBJ2-4; the D is unclear. Trimming took 4 bases from V and 9 from J, leaving 10 bases between them. Germline V gene data show CDR1 as SQVTM and CDR2 as ANQGSEA. This CDR3 comprises 11 residues.

Worth noting for this clone: This could be a read error, since a much larger clone is one nucleotide away. V gene TRBV10-3 combines with J gene TRBJ1-2; D not resolved. Germline CDR1 is ENHRY and CDR2 is SYGVKD. Trimming removed 11 bases at V and 0 bases at J, with 10 bases between. The CDR3 loop spans 12 amino acids. CDR3 in DNA: TGTGCCGCCTCTCAAACTAACTATGGCTACACCTTC. Its protein is CAASQTNYGYTF.

This chain links TRBV2 with TRBJ1-3; D not resolved. The germline V and J ends were trimmed by 8 bases and 0 bases, with 5 bases remaining between them. Looked up from germline, CDR1 is SNHLY and CDR2 is FYNNEI. This CDR3 is 12 amino acids long. The CDR3 loop is CASGLSGNTIYF. The CDR3 nucleotides are TGTGCCAGCGGCCTCTCTGGAAACACCATATATTTT. Filled out from reference TRBV2 and TRBJ1-3, the complete variable domain reads EPEVTQTPSHQVTQMGQEVILRCVPISNHLYFYWYRQILGQKVEFLVSFYNNEISEKSEIFDDQFSVERPDGSNFTLKIRSTKLEDSAMYFCASGLSGNTIYFGEGSWLTVV.

This clone was seen a handful of times. Other DNA sequences in this specimen translate into the identical CDR3. The rearrangement uses TRBV7-2 and TRBJ2-7; TRBD1 agrees at 11 bases. The V gene's germline CDR1 is SGHTA and CDR2 FQGNSA. With 1 base clipped from V and 3 bases from J, the junction kept 2 bases outside the gene matches. This CDR3 has 15 residues. CDR3 bases: TGTGCCAGCAGCTTAGACGGGACAGGGGGCTACGAGCAGTACTTC. Translation: CASSLDGTGGYEQYF.

The chain couples TRBV10-2 to TRBJ2-7; a weak D match, TRBD2 (5 bases). Germline V gives CDR1 WSHSY, CDR2 SAAADI. The V end was cut by 0 bases, the J end by 6 bases, with 15 bases between. This CDR3 has 15 residues. The CDR3, as DNA: TGCGCCAGCAGTGAGTCGAGGGTGGGGAAGGCCGAGCAGTACTTC. Translating it yields CASSESRVGKAEQYF.

V gene TRBV9 combines with J gene TRBJ2-1; TRBD2 aligns across 7 bases. CDR3 length equals 16 residues. V gave up 3 bases and J gave up 6 bases; unmatched junction bases: 12. The germline V gene has CDR1 SGDLS and CDR2 YYNGEE. The CDR3 nucleotides are TGTGCCAGCAGCGGTAGGAGTGGCGGGAGTCCCAATGAGCAGTTCTTC. This translates into CASSGRSGGSPNEQFF.

On this clone: This could be a read error, since a much larger clone is one nucleotide away. This chain joins TRBV28 and TRBJ2-1, with 12 bases identical to TRBD2. This CDR3 is built from 16 residues. Unmatched junction bases numbered 14, after V lost 6 bases and J lost 11 bases. The germline CDR1 and CDR2 sequences are MDHEN and SYDVKM. The CDR3 here is CASSPPLTSGGPKQFF. CDR3 sequence (DNA): TGTGCCAGCAGCCCTCCACTCACTAGCGGGGGGCCCAAGCAGTTCTTC.

With regard to this clone: Since a much larger clone is just one base distant, this may be a read error. The V call is TRBV4-2, the J call TRBJ2-7; tentative D call: TRBD1 (5 bases). Trimming took off 3 bases at V and 2 bases at J, with 8 bases between the two ends. This CDR3 spans 13 amino acids. Germline V gene data show CDR1 as LGHNA and CDR2 as YNFKEQ. In DNA, the CDR3 is TGTGCCAGCAGCCAGGACAAGACCTACGAGCAGTACTTC. Translation: CASSQDKTYEQYF.

This chain connects TRBV27 to TRBJ2-2; no clear D. Per germline, CDR1 MNHEY and CDR2 SMNVEV (reference sequence). The V end lost 6 bases, the J end lost 5 bases, and 4 bases lay between the germline ends. The CDR3 length is 11 residues. In DNA form, the CDR3 reads TGTGCCAGCAGGAGAACCGGGGAGCTGTTTTTT. Protein product: CASRRTGELFF.

The chain carries TRBV5-1 and TRBJ2-1; 7 bases align to TRBD1. Germline-derived CDR1 and CDR2 are SGHRS and YFSETQ. There are 12 residues in the CDR3. The V gene end was trimmed by 9 bases and the J gene end by 3 bases; junction bases not matched to a gene: 3. The CDR3 sequence: CATGDSYNEQFF. The DNA for the CDR3 is TGCGCCACCGGGGACAGCTACAATGAGCAGTTCTTC.

In the case of this clone: With a much larger clone just one base away, this may be a read error. Other DNA sequences from this sample encode an identical CDR3 as well. J is TRBJ2-7 and V is TRBV7-2; D is uncertain. V was clipped by 4 bases and J by 3 bases, with 4 bases between them. The CDR3 is made up of 11 amino acids. CDR1 and CDR2 (germline): SGHTA, FQGNSA. CDR3 sequence: CASSSYYEQYF. As DNA, the CDR3 is TGTGCCAGCAGCTCCTACTACGAGCAGTACTTC.

About this clone: A read error may be the cause here, since a much bigger clone is one base away. Other DNA variants within this sample encode the same CDR3. The chain uses TRBV18 and TRBJ1-1; 8 positions match TRBD1. Germline values: CDR1 KGHSH, CDR2 LQKENI. The CDR3 runs 14 residues. The CDR3 DNA reads TGTGCCAGCTCACCAGCAGGGGGCGACACTGAGGCTTTCTTT. Its translation: CASSPAGGDTEAFF.

Worth noting for this clone: In the same sample, other DNA sequences code for this CDR3. The chain employs TRBV5-1 and TRBJ2-7, with D unresolved. Trimming removed 3 bases at V and 1 base at J, with 11 bases between. CDR3 length equals 14 residues. The germline gives CDR1 SGHRS, CDR2 YFSETQ. Here the CDR3 reads CASSSLPGSYEQYF. As DNA, the CDR3 is TGCGCCAGCAGCTCCCTACCTGGATCCTACGAGCAGTACTTC. The full variable domain, rest sourced from reference TRBV5-1 and TRBJ2-7, is KAGVTQTPRYLIKTRGQQVTLSCSPISGHRSVSWYQQTPGQGLQFLFEYFSETQRNKGNFPGRFSGRQFSNSRSEMNVSTLELGDSALYLCASSSLPGSYEQYFGPGTRLTVT.

The V call is TRBV2, the J call TRBJ2-3, with D hard to call. Looked up from germline, CDR1 is SNHLY and CDR2 is FYNNEI. Trimming pared 6 bases from V and 3 bases from J, leaving 19 bases between. There are 16 residues in the CDR3. The DNA of the CDR3 is TGTGCCAGCAGCGACGGACGGGCCCGGCGTACAGATACGCAGTATTTT. This encodes CASSDGRARRTDTQYF.